This T cell receptor beta chain was documented in a study of blood T cell repertoires in COVID-19. Study summary: Whether acute or convalescent, the COVID-19 samples came from the United States, Italy and Spain. PBMCs, B-cell-depleted T cells, or T cells were the source of the cDNA or gDNA that made up the material.

The CDR3 sequence is 12 residues long. Germline V gene sequence: CDR1 MNHEY, CDR2 SVGEGT. Trimming removed 4 bases at V and 6 bases at J, with 8 bases between. Patients of the Seattle cohort, enrolled during active infection, were followed longitudinally. Source study methods: Amplified reference gene primers provided the basis for estimating nucleated cell counts. Here immunoSEQ multiplex PCR was the method, and the copy in TCRdb shows in-frame clones only, minus some. The V and J calls and clone size are taken from that table; D and trimming were inferred from the DNA. The data show 150,000 to 200,000 clones, roughly 93% seen once.

Sequenced: peripheral blood. The receptor was isolated from a woman aged 55-69 years with COVID-19, enrolled during active disease. The J gene is TRBJ2-3, the V gene TRBV6-2 or TRBV6-3; perhaps TRBD2 as D (5 bases). The CDR3 DNA reads TGTGCCAGCAGTTTCGGGGTGGATACGCAGTATTTT. Translating it yields CASSFGVDTQYF.